This TCR beta chain was recorded in a study of response to subunit inactivated influenza vaccine. TCRdb re-derived calls from the RT-PCR reads in MiXCR, one entry per CDR3 protein. There are 650,000 to 800,000 distinct CDR3 sequences in the sample; roughly 18% occur only once, and 11% lies in the top ten. Germline CDR1 reads LNHNV; CDR2 reads YYDKDF (reference sequence). V lost 5 bases to trimming and J lost 1 base, with 12 bases between them. There are 16 residues in the CDR3. The receptor was derived from a man aged 50 to 59 who received an inactivated influenza vaccine. V is TRBV15 and J is TRBJ2-6; D not resolved. This sample comprised PBMCs from blood, obtained 5 to 6 days after vaccination. This CDR3 is CATSPPRVSGANVLTF. DNA for the CDR3: TGTGCCACCAGCCCCCCCCGAGTTTCTGGGGCCAACGTCCTGACTTTC.